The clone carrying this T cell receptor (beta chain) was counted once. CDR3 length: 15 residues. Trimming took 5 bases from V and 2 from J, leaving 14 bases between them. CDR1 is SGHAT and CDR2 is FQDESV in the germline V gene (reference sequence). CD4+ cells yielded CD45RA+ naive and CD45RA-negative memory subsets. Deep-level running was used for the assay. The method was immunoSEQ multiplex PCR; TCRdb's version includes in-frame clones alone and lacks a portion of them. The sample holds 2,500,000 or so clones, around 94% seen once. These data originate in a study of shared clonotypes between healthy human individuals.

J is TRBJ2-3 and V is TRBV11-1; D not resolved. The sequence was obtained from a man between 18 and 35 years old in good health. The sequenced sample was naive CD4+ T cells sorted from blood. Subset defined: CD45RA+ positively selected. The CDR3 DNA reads TGTGCCAGCAGCAGTGGAGAGCCTATCACAGATACGCAGTATTTT. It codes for CASSSGEPITDTQYF.